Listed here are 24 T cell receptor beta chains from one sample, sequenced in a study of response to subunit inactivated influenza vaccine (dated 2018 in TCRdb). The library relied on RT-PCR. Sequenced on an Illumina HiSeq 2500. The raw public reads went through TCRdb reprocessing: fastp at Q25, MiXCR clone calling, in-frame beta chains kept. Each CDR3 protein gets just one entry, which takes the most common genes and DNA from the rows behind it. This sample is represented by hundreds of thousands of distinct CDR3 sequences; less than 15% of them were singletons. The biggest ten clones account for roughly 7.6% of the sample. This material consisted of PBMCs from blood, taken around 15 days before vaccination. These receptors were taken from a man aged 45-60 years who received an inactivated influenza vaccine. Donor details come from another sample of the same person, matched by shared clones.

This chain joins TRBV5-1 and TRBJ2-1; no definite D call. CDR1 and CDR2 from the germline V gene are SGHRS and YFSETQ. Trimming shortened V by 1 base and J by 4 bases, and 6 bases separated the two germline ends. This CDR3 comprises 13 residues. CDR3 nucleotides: TGCGCCAGCAGCTTGAAGGGATACAATGAGCAGTTCTTC. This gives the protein CASSLKGYNEQFF.

The CDR3 nucleotides read TGCGCCAGCAGCTATCAGGGGCCTGACACAGATACGCAGTATTTT. Residues: CASSYQGPDTDTQYF. The chain couples TRBV5-1 to TRBJ2-3, with a tentative D call TRBD1 (6 bases). CDR1 is SGHRS, CDR2 YFSETQ, per germline. The CDR3 spans 15 residues. The V end lost 3 bases, the J end lost 2 bases, and 13 bases lay between the germline ends.

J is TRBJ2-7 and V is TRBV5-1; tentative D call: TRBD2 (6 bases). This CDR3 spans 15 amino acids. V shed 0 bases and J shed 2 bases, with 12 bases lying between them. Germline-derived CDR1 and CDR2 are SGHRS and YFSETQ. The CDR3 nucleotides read TGCGCCAGCAGCTTGGGTAATAGCGGCCCCTACGAGCAGTACTTC. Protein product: CASSLGNSGPYEQYF.

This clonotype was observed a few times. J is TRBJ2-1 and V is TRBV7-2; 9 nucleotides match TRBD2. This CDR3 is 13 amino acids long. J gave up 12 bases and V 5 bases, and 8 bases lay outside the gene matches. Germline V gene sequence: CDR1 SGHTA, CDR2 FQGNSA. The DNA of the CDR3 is TGTGCCAGCAGCATATTAGCGGGGGCCATGCAGTTCTTC. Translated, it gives CASSILAGAMQFF.

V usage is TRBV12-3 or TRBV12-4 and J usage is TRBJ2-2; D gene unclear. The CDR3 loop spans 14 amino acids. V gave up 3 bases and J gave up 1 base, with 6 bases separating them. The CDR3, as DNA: TGTGCCAGCAGTTTCCCAGGGAACACCGGGGAGCTGTTTTTT. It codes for CASSFPGNTGELFF.

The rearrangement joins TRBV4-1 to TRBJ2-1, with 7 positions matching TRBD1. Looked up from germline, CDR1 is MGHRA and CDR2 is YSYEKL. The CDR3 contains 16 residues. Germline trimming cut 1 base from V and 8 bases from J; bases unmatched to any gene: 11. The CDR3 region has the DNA TGCGCCAGCAGCCAAGTCTTGAGACAGGGACGCGATGAGCAGTTCTTC. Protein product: CASSQVLRQGRDEQFF.

The CDR3 is CATSLYRGRDEQYF. The CDR3 DNA sequence: TGTGCCACCAGTCTTTACAGGGGTCGGGACGAGCAGTACTTC. This chain links TRBV15 with TRBJ2-7, with 7 bases lining up with TRBD1. Germline V gene lookup returns CDR1 LNHNV and CDR2 YYDKDF (reference sequence). This CDR3 comprises 14 residues. J lost 5 bases, V lost 6 bases, and 10 bases had no gene match. The full variable domain, rest sourced from reference TRBV15 and TRBJ2-7, is DAMVIQNPRYQVTQFGKPVTLSCSQTLNHNVMYWYQQKSSQAPKLLFHYYDKDFNNEADTPDNFQSRRPNTSFCFLDIRSPGLGDTAMYLCATSLYRGRDEQYFGPGTRLTVT.

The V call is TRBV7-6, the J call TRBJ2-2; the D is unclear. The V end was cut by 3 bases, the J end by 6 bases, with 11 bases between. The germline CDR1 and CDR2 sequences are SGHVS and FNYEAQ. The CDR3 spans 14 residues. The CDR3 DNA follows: TGTGCCAGCAGCTTTTCCGTAGAGGCCGGGGAGCTGTTTTTT. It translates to CASSFSVEAGELFF.

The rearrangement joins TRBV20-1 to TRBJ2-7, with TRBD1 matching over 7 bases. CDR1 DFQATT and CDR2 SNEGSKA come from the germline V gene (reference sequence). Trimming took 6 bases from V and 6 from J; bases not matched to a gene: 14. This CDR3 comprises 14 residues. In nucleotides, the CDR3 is TGCAGTGCGCTCGGGGAAGGGGGCCTCGGCGAGCAGTACTTC. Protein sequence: CSALGEGGLGEQYF.

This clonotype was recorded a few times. The CDR3 DNA follows: TGTGCCAGCAGCCAACATCAAGGGGGGAATGGCTACACCTTC. Translation gives CASSQHQGGNGYTF. The chain couples TRBV3-1 to TRBJ1-2; D possibly corresponds to TRBD1 (6 bases). The length of the CDR3 is 14 residues. Germline loops: CDR1 LGHDT, CDR2 YNNKEL (reference sequence). The ends were cut back, 2 bases at V and 6 bases at J, with 13 bases in the middle.

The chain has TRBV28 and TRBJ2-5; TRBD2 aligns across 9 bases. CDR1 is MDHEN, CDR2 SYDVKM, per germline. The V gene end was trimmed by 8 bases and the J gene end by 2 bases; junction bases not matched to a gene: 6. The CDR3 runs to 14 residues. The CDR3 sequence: CASGGGAIQETQYF. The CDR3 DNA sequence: TGTGCCAGCGGCGGGGGGGCTATTCAAGAGACCCAGTACTTC.

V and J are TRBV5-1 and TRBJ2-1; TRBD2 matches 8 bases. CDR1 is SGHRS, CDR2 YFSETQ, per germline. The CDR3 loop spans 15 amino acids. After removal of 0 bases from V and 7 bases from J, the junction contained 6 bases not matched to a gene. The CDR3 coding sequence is TGCGCCAGCAGCTTGGATGGGACTAGTAGGAATGAGCAGTTCTTC. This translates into CASSLDGTSRNEQFF.

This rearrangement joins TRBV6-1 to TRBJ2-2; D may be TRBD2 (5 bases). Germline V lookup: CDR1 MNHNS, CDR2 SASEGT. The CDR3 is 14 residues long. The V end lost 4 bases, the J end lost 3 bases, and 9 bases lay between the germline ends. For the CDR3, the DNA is TGTGCCAGCAGTGGCCTAGCTTACACCGGGGAGCTGTTTTTT. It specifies CASSGLAYTGELFF.

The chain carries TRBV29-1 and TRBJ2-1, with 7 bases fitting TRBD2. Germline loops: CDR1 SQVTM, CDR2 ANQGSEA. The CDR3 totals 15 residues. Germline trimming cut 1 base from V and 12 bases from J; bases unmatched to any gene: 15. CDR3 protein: CSVEGPYPRTGGQFF. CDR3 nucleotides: TGCAGCGTTGAAGGCCCGTACCCACGAACGGGGGGGCAGTTCTTC.

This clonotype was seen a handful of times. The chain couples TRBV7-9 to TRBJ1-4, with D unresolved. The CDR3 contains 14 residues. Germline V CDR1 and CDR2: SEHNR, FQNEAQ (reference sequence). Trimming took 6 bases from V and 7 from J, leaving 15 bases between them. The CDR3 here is CASSIWPGFEKLFF. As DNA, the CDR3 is TGTGCCAGCAGTATATGGCCGGGGTTTGAAAAACTGTTTTTT.

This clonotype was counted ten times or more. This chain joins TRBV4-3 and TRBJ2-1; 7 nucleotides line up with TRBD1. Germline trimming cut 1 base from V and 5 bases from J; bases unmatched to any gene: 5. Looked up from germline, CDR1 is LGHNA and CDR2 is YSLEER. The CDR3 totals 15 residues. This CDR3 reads CASSQVQGGNNEQFF. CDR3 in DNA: TGCGCCAGCAGCCAAGTTCAAGGGGGCAACAATGAGCAGTTCTTC.

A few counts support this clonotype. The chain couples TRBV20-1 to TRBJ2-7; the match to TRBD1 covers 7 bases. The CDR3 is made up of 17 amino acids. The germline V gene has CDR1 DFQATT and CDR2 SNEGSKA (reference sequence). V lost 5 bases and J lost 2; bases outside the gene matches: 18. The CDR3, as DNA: TGCAGTGCTCAAATATTACAGGGGATGGGGGCCCCCTACGAGCAGTACTTC. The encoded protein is CSAQILQGMGAPYEQYF.

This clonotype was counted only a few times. The CDR3 loop reads CASSLGTSGVHNDRELFF. As DNA, the CDR3 is TGTGCCAGCAGCTTAGGGACTAGCGGGGTCCACAATGACAGGGAGCTGTTTTTT. This sequence joins TRBV7-8 and TRBJ2-2; 12 bases agree with TRBD2. The CDR3 extends over 18 amino acids. V was pared by 1 base and J by 9 bases, with 12 bases of the junction left unmatched. Germline values: CDR1 SGHVS, CDR2 FQNEAQ.

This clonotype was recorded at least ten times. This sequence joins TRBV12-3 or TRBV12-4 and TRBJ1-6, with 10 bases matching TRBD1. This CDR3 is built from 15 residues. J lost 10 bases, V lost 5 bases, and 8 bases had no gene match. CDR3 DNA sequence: TGTGCCAGCAGTCTTGAGACAGGGGGCAGATCACCCCTCCACTTT. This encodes CASSLETGGRSPLHF.

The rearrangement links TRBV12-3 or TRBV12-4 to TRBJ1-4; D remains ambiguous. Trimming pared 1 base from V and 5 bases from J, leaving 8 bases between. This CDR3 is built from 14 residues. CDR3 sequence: CASSLGLQNEKLFF. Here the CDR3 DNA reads TGTGCCAGCAGTTTAGGTCTACAGAATGAAAAACTGTTTTTT.

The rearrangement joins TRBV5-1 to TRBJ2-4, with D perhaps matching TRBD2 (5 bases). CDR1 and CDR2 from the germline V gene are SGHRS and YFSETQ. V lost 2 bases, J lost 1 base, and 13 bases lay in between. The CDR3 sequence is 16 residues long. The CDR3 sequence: CASSFVGRGAKNIQYF. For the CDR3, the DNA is TGCGCCAGCAGCTTTGTGGGCCGAGGGGCCAAAAACATTCAGTACTTC.

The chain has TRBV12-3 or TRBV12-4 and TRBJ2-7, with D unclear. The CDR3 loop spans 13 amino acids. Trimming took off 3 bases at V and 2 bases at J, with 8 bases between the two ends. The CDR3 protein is CASSFDGAYEQYF. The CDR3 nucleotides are TGTGCCAGCAGTTTCGACGGAGCCTACGAGCAGTACTTC.

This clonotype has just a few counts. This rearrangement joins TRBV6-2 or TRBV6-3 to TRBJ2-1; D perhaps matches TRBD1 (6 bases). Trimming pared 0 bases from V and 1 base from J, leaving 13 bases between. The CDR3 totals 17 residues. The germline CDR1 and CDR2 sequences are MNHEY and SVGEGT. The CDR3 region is CASSYSILDSSYNEQFF. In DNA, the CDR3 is TGTGCCAGCAGTTACTCGATCTTGGACAGTTCCTACAATGAGCAGTTCTTC.

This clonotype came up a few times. CDR3: CASSLGFGVYEQYF. For the CDR3, the DNA is TGTGCCAGCAGCTTAGGTTTCGGGGTCTACGAGCAGTACTTC. This chain joins TRBV7-2 and TRBJ2-7, with D possibly being TRBD2 (5 bases). Germline V lookup: CDR1 SGHTA, CDR2 FQGNSA. Trimming left V 1 base short and J 3 bases short, with 10 bases between. The CDR3 covers 14 residues. Full variable domain (outside the CDR3, taken from reference TRBV7-2 and TRBJ2-7): GAGVSQSPSNKVTEKGKDVELRCDPISGHTALYWYRQSLGQGLEFLIYFQGNSAPDKSGLPSDRFSAERTGGSVSTLTIQRTQQEDSAVYLCASSLGFGVYEQYFGPGTRLTVT.